The entry that follows covers one TCR beta chain sequence. Primers included in the PCR were 60 Vbeta and 13 Jbeta primers. TCRdb's copy holds only in-frame clones and misses some; the assay was immunoSEQ multiplex PCR. Seen here are 150,000 to 180,000 clones, over 60% observed once, and the top ten hold 4%. This record belongs to a study of cytomegalovirus exposure and HLA in healthy donors. Trimming took 1 base from V and 0 from J; bases not matched to a gene: 3. This CDR3 region has 15 residues. The germline gives CDR1 SGHNT, CDR2 YENEEA. The specimen sequenced was PBMCs. The V call is TRBV11-3, the J call TRBJ2-7; 7 bases line up with TRBD2. The TCR originated in a middle-aged woman in good health and CMV-seronegative. CDR3 nucleotides: TGTGCCAGCAGCTTAGTTCTAGCGGACTCCTACGAGCAGTACTTC. Protein: CASSLVLADSYEQYF.